The rows below give T cell receptor beta chains drawn from one sample of a study of T cells in Graves' hyperthyroidism and ophthalmopathy. TCRdb reanalysed the multiplex PCR reads using MiXCR and keeps one entry per CDR3 protein. The sample lists around 260,000 distinct CDR3 sequences, around a quarter seen once, with approximately 30% in the top ten. The sample was blood. The receptors originated from a man aged 40-55 years with Graves' hyperthyroidism that later progressed to Graves' ophthalmopathy. Each CDR3 is given with its conserved first and last residue. Each record gives: clone size, D gene, V gene, J gene, CDR3 protein, CDR3 DNA. The D gene is left open where the match is weak. For some rows the clone size is stated as once, few or many, or as a class when expanded; others skip it.

>many|TRBD2|TRBV5-1|TRBJ2-7
CASKSGSGPYERYF
TGCGCCAGCAAAAGCGGGAGCGGTCCCTACGAGCGGTACTTC
>once|TRBD1|TRBV28|TRBJ1-2
CASRFGQGSAGYTF
TGTGCCAGCAGGTTTGGACAGGGGTCGGCTGGCTACACCTTC
>many|.|TRBV3-1|TRBJ1-2
CASSQFGGGYGYTF
TGTGCCAGCAGCCAATTTGGGGGCGGCTATGGCTACACCTTC
>many|TRBD2|TRBV20-1|TRBJ2-7
CSAPSGASGTYEQYF
TGCAGTGCCCCCTCCGGCGCTAGCGGAACCTACGAGCAGTACTTC
>.|TRBD2|TRBV12-3/TRBV12-4|TRBJ2-5
CASCLGLAGGLRETQYF
TGTGCCAGCTGCCTGGGACTAGCGGGAGGTCTCCGGGAGACCCAGTACTTC
>.|.|TRBV28|TRBJ1-5
CASSLFSGGYNQPQHF
TGTGCCAGCAGTTTATTTTCGGGAGGGTACAATCAGCCCCAGCATTTT
>.|.|TRBV28|TRBJ2-5
CASREGTPQETQYF
TGTGCCAGCCGTGAGGGGACCCCACAGGAGACCCAGTACTTC
>many|.|TRBV10-2|TRBJ2-6
CASSLNRAGANVLTF
TGCGCCAGCAGCCTAAACAGGGCTGGGGCCAACGTCCTGACTTTC
>.|.|TRBV6-2/TRBV6-3|TRBJ2-7
CASSYPTDSYEQYF
TGTGCCAGCAGTTACCCGACGGATTCCTACGAGCAGTACTTC
>many|.|TRBV5-1|TRBJ2-2
CASKGGIMPVGNRGTGELFF
TGCGCCAGCAAGGGGGGCATAATGCCGGTGGGGAATCGTGGCACCGGGGAGCTGTTTTTT
>few|.|TRBV24-1|TRBJ2-5
CATSPDEAETQYF
TGTGCCACCAGTCCGGACGAGGCAGAGACCCAGTACTTC
>many|.|TRBV7-8|TRBJ1-1
CASSPLRASTEAFF
TGTGCCAGCAGCCCGTTGAGGGCAAGCACTGAAGCTTTCTTT
>many|.|TRBV6-5|TRBJ1-5
CASSYSTGDSGNQPQHF
TGTGCCAGCAGTTACTCGACTGGGGATTCGGGCAATCAGCCCCAGCATTTT